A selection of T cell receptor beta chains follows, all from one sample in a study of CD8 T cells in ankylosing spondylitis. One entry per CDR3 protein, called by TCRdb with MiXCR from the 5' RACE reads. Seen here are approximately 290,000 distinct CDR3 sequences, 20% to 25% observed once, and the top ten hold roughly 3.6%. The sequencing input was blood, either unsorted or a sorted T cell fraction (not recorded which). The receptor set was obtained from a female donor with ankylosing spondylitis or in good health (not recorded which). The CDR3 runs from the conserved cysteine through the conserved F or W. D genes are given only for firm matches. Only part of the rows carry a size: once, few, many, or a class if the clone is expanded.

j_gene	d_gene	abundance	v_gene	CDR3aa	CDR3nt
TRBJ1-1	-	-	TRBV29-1	CSGKGLIRDEAFF	TGCAGCGGGAAGGGACTGATTAGGGATGAAGCTTTCTTT
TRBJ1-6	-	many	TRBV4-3	CASSQDRGGDQWSPLHF	TGCGCCAGCAGCCAAGATCGTGGGGGGGATCAATGGTCACCCCTCCACTTT
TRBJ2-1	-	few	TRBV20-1	CSARDLGSVYNEQFF	TGCAGTGCTAGAGATTTGGGGAGTGTATACAATGAGCAGTTCTTC
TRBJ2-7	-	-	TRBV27	CASSRLGSSEQYF	TGTGCCAGCAGTCGTTTGGGTTCCAGTGAGCAGTACTTC
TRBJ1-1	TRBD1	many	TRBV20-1	CSARHGGQVLRTFF	TGCAGTGCTAGGCACGGGGGACAGGTCCTAAGAACTTTCTTT
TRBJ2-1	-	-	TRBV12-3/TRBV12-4	CASSPRRANYNEQFF	TGTGCCAGCAGCCCCCGGCGGGCTAACTACAATGAGCAGTTCTTC
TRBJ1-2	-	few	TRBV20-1	CSADETAYYGYTF	TGCAGTGCTGACGAGACAGCCTACTATGGCTACACCTTC
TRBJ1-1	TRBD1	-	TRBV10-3	CAISDWTGGSPEAFF	TGTGCCATCAGTGACTGGACAGGGGGGAGCCCTGAAGCTTTCTTT
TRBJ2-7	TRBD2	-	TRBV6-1	CASTGRWGSYEQYF	TGTGCCAGCACCGGGAGGTGGGGCTCCTACGAGCAGTACTTC
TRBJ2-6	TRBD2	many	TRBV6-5	CASSYTSGQSGANVLTF	TGTGCCAGCAGTTACACTAGCGGGCAATCTGGGGCCAACGTCCTGACTTTC
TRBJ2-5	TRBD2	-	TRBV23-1	CAPPGLGTPQETQYF	TGCGCCCCGCCGGGACTAGGCACCCCACAAGAGACCCAGTACTTC
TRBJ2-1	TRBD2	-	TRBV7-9	CASSLAPSGVYNEQFF	TGTGCCAGCAGCTTAGCCCCTAGCGGGGTCTACAATGAGCAGTTCTTC
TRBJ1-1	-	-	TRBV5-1	CASSPDGRNTEAFF	TGCGCCAGCAGCCCCGACGGGCGGAACACTGAAGCTTTCTTT
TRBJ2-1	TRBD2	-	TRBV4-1	CASSQGGPSGRTRNEQFF	TGCGCCAGCAGCCAAGGGGGACCCAGCGGGAGGACCAGGAATGAGCAGTTCTTC
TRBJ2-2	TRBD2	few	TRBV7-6	CASSFGAGGRTGELFF	TGTGCCAGCAGCTTCGGGGCGGGAGGGCGGACCGGGGAGCTGTTTTTT
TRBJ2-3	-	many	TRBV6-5	CASSYGGSGDTQYF	TGTGCCAGCAGTTACGGCGGTTCTGGGGATACGCAGTATTTT
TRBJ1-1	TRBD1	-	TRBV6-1	CATQASGTEEAFF	TGTGCCACCCAAGCCTCCGGGACAGAAGAAGCTTTCTTT
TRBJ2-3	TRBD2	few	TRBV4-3	CASSQLSSGGTDTQYF	TGCGCCAGCAGCCAGCTCTCAAGCGGGGGCACAGATACGCAGTATTTT
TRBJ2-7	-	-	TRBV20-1	CSARLIAISSYEQYF	TGCAGTGCTAGGCTCATAGCGATTAGCTCCTACGAGCAGTACTTC
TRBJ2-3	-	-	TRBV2	CASTAEIHTDTQYF	TGTGCCAGCACGGCGGAAATTCACACAGATACGCAGTATTTT
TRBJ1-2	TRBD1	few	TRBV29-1	CSVGTGSNYGYTF	TGCAGCGTTGGGACAGGGAGCAACTATGGCTACACCTTC